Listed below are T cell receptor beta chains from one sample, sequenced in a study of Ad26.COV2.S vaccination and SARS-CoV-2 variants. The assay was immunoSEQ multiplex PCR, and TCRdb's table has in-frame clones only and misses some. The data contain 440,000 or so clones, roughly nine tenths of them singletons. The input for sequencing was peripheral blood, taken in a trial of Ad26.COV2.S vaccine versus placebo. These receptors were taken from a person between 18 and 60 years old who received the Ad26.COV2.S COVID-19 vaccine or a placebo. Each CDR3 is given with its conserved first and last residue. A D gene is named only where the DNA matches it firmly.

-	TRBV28	CASSYRNTEAFF
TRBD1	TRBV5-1	CASSSGTGGTEAFF
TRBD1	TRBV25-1	CASGRTGTYEQYF
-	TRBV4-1	CASSHREGGIYNEQFF
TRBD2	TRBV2	CASSDPGLAGVTDTQYF
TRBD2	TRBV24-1	CATSDLTGTSGRPNNNEQFF
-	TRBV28	CASRGGRGLNGYTF
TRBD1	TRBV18	CASSPSGGAEGYTF
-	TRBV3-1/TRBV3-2	CASSQMHGANSGNTIYF
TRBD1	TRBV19	CASSKTGTGSHEQYF
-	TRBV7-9	CASSFGGDYYGYTF
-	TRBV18	CASSPNPSYTEAFF
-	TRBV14	CASSQRDTIAYEQYF
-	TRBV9	CASSGIYNEQFF
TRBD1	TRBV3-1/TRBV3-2	CASSPGQFYGYTF
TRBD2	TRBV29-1	CSVASGTITGELFF
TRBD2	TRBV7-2	CASSEPRAGPPYEQYF
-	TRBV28	CASSQRRVRDLLSNQPQHF
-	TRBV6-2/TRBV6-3	CASSFPAAGAFQPQHF
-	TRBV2	CASSEAKGEFYGYTF
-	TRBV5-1	CASSVTTTNEKLFF
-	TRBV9	CASSRVGGANVLTF
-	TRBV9	CASSVGPLGGVLANYGYTF
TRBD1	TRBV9	CASRGDRVTDTQYF
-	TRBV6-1	CASSEVSTAPGKQFF
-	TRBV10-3	CAISERFNEKLFF
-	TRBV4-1	CASSPGQGGSYEQYF
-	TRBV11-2	CASSQGGVRNTEAFF
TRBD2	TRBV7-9	CASSLDERDYNEQFF
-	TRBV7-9	CASSQDGGPKLAGELFF
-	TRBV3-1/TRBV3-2	CASSPGMNEQFF
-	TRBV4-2	CASSPTVRPGTDTQYF
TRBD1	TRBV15	CATSRAGTEPSASYEQYF
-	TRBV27	CASRPQGPGAEAFF
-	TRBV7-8	CASSLGRQGSYGYTF
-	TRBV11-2	CASSSLGPYTDTQYF
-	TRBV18	CASSLSYNEQFF
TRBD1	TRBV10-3	CAIRKGQDDSGNTIYF
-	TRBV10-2	CASSEMMGKNTEAFF
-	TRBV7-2	CASSSQPTVVYGYTF